The sequence of this T cell receptor beta chain was determined in a study of T cell repertoires in cytomegalovirus infection. Study as a whole: Indicated by public TCR beta signatures were CMV infection and matching HLA type. Study-level findings and limits: Carriers of CMV plus the relevant HLA were identified by cumulative public TCR beta family frequency. Dominant in the ex vivo response were TCR beta clonotypes restricted by HLA-C and specific for CMV.

Comment on this clonotype: Its specificity is not known.

TCRdb ran MiXCR on the reads and lists one entry per CDR3 protein. The sample yields 150,000 or so distinct CDR3 sequences, roughly 6.5% seen once. CDR3 length: 14 amino acids. V was shortened by 0 bases and J by 6 bases, with 9 bases between the two germline ends. The source is a human donor in good health (CMV status not recorded). Some clones in this sample may be carry-over from other donors' samples. Sequenced sample: PBMCs. The chain has TRBV23-1 and TRBJ1-5; weak D call: TRBD1 (6 bases). TRBV23-1 is given ORF status, its function remaining uncertain. CDR3 DNA: TGCGCCAGCAGTCAATCTAAAGGGGGTCAGCCCCAGCATTTT. Encoded protein: CASSQSKGGQPQHF.